The present T cell receptor beta chain was sequenced within a study of Ad26.COV2.S vaccination and SARS-CoV-2 variants. General study results and limits: Greater spike-specific TCR breadth was seen in vaccine recipients than in placebo recipients.

This CDR3 has 16 residues. After removal of 4 bases from V and 3 bases from J, the junction contained 8 bases not matched to a gene. CDR1 SGHVS and CDR2 FQNEAQ come from the germline V gene. Repertoires were generated with immunoSEQ multiplex PCR, while TCRdb's copy carries only in-frame clones and drops some. The sample contains 400,000 to 450,000 clones, around 90% of which appear only once. Remarks on this clone: The antigen remains undetermined.

Treatment denoted: 15 to 20 received Ad26.COV2.S at low or high dose, single or two shots; 5 received placebo; per-sample allocation not given. The samples were gathered on day 63 after the first injection of vaccine or placebo. It was an adult aged 18-55 years in Boston who was the donor. The V gene is TRBV7-8, the J gene TRBJ2-7, with TRBD1 matching 11 bases. Specimen: peripheral blood, collected in a trial of Ad26.COV2.S vaccine versus placebo. The source of this sequence is a person between 18 and 60 years old who received the Ad26.COV2.S COVID-19 vaccine or a placebo. The CDR3 spells CASSSRTGGDVYEQYF. The CDR3 nucleotides read TGTGCCAGCAGCTCTCGGACAGGGGGCGATGTCTACGAGCAGTACTTC.